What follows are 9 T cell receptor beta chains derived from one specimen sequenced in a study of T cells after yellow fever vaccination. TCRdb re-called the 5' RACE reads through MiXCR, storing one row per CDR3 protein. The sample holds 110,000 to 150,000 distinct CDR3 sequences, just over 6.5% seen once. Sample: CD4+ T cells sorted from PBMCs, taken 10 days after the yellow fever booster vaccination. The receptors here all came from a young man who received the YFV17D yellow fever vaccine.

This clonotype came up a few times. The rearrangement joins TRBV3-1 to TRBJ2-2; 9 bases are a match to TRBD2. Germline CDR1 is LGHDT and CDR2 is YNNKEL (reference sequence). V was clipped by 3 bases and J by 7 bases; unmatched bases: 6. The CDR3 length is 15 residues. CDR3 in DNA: TGTGCCAGCAGCCAGTTGACTAGCGGTCGCGGGGAGCTGTTTTTT. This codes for CASSQLTSGRGELFF.

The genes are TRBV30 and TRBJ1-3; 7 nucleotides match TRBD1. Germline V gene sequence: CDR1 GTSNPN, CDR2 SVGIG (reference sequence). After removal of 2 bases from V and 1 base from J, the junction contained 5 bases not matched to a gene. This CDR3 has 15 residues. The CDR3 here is CAWSTGTVSGNTIYF. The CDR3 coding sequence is TGTGCCTGGAGTACCGGGACAGTGTCTGGAAACACCATATATTTT.

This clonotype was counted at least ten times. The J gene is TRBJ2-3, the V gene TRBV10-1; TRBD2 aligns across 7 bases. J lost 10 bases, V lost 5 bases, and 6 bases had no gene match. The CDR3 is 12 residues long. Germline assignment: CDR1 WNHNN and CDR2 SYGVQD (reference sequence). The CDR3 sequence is CASSPSGTAQYF. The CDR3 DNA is TGCGCCAGCAGTCCAAGCGGGACCGCGCAGTATTTT.

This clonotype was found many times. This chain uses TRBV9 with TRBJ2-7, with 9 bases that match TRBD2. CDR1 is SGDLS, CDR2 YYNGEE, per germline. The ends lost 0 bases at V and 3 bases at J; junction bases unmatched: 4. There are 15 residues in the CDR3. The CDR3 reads CASSVVPSGIYEQYF. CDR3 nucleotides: TGTGCCAGCAGCGTAGTTCCTAGCGGGATCTACGAGCAGTACTTC.

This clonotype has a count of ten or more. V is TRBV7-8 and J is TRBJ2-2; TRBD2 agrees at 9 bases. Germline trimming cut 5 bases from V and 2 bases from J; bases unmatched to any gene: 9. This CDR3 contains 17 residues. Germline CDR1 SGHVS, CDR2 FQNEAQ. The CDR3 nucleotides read TGTGCCAGCAGCATCGTGACTAGCGGAGTTAACACCGGGGAGCTGTTTTTT. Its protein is CASSIVTSGVNTGELFF. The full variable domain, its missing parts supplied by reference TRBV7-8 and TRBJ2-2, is GAGVSQSPRYKVAKRGQDVALRCDPISGHVSLFWYQQALGQGPEFLTYFQNEAQLDKSGLPSDRFFAERPEGSVSTLKIQRTQQEDSAVYLCASSIVTSGVNTGELFFGEGSRLTVL.

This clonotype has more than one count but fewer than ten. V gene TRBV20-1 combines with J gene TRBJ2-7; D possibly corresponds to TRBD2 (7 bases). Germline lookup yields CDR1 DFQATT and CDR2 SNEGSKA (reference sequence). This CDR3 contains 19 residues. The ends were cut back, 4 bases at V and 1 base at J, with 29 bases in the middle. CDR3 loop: CSAKRRGGTYQSGSYEQYF. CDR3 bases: TGCAGTGCTAAGAGGAGGGGGGGCACGTACCAAAGCGGTTCCTACGAGCAGTACTTC.

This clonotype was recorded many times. The DNA for the CDR3 is TGTGCCAGCAGCCCAGGAACAGAAAGGCGGACTGAAGCTTTCTTT. Translated: CASSPGTERRTEAFF. The chain has TRBV7-9 and TRBJ1-1; D remains unclear. This CDR3 has 15 residues. Germline V gives CDR1 SEHNR, CDR2 FQNEAQ (reference sequence). Trimming took off 5 bases at V and 5 bases at J, with 18 bases between the two ends.

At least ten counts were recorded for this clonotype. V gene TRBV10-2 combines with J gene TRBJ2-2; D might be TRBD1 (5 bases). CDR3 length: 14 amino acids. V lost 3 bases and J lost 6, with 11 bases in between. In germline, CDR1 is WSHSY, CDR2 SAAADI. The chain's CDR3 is CASSETRVAGELFF. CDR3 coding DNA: TGCGCCAGCAGTGAAACCAGGGTGGCCGGGGAGCTGTTTTTT.

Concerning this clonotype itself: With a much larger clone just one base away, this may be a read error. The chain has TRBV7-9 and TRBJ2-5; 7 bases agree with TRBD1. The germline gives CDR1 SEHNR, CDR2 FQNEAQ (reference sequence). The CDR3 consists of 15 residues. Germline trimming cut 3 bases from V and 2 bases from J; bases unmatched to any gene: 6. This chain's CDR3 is CASSFMGDRQETQYF. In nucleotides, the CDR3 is TGTGCCAGCAGCTTTATGGGGGACAGACAAGAGACCCAGTACTTC.